Ten or more counts support the clone carrying this T cell receptor (beta chain). The data were taken from a study of tumor-infiltrating lymphocytes in oesophageal squamous cell carcinoma. TCRdb reanalysed the PCR reads using MiXCR and keeps one entry per CDR3 protein. This table holds fewer than 20,000 distinct CDR3 sequences, roughly two fifths found once. The origin of this receptor is a male donor with esophageal squamous cell carcinoma. Sequenced sample: esophageal tumor tissue.

CDR3 in amino acids: CASSHGPQYNEQFF. CDR3 nucleotides: TGTGCCAGCAGCCACGGGCCTCAATACAATGAGCAGTTCTTC. V gene TRBV5-6 combines with J gene TRBJ2-1; D not certain. Trimming removed 4 bases from V and 4 bases from J, with 12 bases in between. The V gene's germline CDR1 is SGHDT and CDR2 YYEEEE. CDR3 length equals 14 residues.